One and the same sample provided the 32 T cell receptor beta chains below, sequenced in a study of tumor-infiltrating lymphocytes in primary liver carcinoma listed by TCRdb under 2017. Sequenced using an Illumina HiSeq 2500. A constant-region primer and ProtoScript II reverse transcriptase were used to reverse-transcribe TCRbeta-specific cDNA from roughly 480 ng total RNA. Three nested multiplex PCR rounds, following a slightly modified ARM-PCR procedure, were used to build the TCRbeta libraries. Each of the first two PCR rounds ran for around 11 cycles using multiplex TRBV1-TRBV30 forward primers together with a Cbeta reverse primer. Through fastp at Q25 and MiXCR, TCRdb rebuilt clones from the public reads, retaining in-frame beta chains. Rows matching on CDR3 protein sequence are summarized as one entry with the most common DNA and genes. This sample lists about 54,000 distinct CDR3 sequences; about 80% were detected once. The top ten constitute about 25% of the sample.

Total RNA and DNA were co-extracted without cell sorting from roughly 20-30 mg of bulk tissue using the AllPrep DNA/RNA mini kit. Sequencing was carried out using liver tumor tissue from sampling region 2. The cell subset or site label, as the study defines it: tumor region T2, inferior pole. These receptor sequences come from a man aged 35-49 years with primary liver carcinoma and hepatitis B virus infection.

Points on this clonotype: The germline gene is not matched at one end of the junction; a read error may be the cause. The V call is TRBV7-9, the J call TRBJ2-3, with D perhaps TRBD1 or TRBD2 (5 bases each). The CDR3 has 14 residues. CDR1 is SEHNR, CDR2 FQNEAQ, per germline (reference sequence). In DNA, the CDR3 is TGTGCCAGCACCTTATTTTTTGGGACGGATACGCAGTATTTT. Translated: CASTLFFGTDTQYF.

This clonotype has a handful of counts. The CDR3 coding sequence is TGCAGTGCTAGATCTTCCCGGACAGGGGTGCGGGAGCAGTACTTC. Translation: CSARSSRTGVREQYF. The V and J genes are TRBV20-1 and TRBJ2-7; TRBD1 agrees at 9 bases. Germline values: CDR1 DFQATT, CDR2 SNEGSKA (reference sequence). Trimming cost V 2 bases and J 7 bases; bases outside gene matches: 12. This CDR3 has 15 amino acids.

This clonotype was recorded at least ten times. V is TRBV12-3 or TRBV12-4 and J is TRBJ1-3, with D unresolved. The CDR3 is 15 amino acids. V was shortened by 4 bases and J by 3 bases, with 13 bases between the two germline ends. The CDR3 sequence is CASSSLRPFGNTIYF. The CDR3 bases are TGTGCCAGCAGTTCCCTCCGTCCATTTGGAAACACCATATATTTT.

The chain links TRBV5-1 to TRBJ2-2; weak D call: TRBD2 (6 bases). Germline-derived CDR1 and CDR2 are SGHRS and YFSETQ. V was cut by 6 bases and J by 9 bases, with 21 bases left in between. CDR3 length equals 15 residues. DNA of the CDR3: TGCGCCAGCACGCCCCTATTAAGCGGGTCGCGGGAGCTGTTTTTT. Translated: CASTPLLSGSRELFF.

This clonotype appeared a single time. The V gene is TRBV29-1, the J gene TRBJ2-7; 9 bases match TRBD1. Losses at the gene ends were 7 bases for V and 4 bases for J; bases not matched to a gene: 8. Germline V gene data show CDR1 as SQVTM and CDR2 as ANQGSEA. The CDR3 extends over 13 amino acids. CDR3 DNA sequence: TGCAGCGCCCGGACAGGGGCGGATTACGAGCAGTACTTC. Its protein is CSARTGADYEQYF.

The chain recombines TRBV29-1 with TRBJ2-1, with D perhaps assigned TRBD1 or TRBD2 (6 bases each). CDR3 length equals 14 residues. V was pared by 7 bases and J by 5 bases, with 18 bases between. Germline V gene data show CDR1 as SQVTM and CDR2 as ANQGSEA. CDR3 DNA sequence: TGCAGCGCTCTGAGGGGGGCATGGAACAATGAGCAGTTCTTC. Protein product: CSALRGAWNNEQFF.

The sample holds one count of this clonotype. The missing conserved phenylalanine or tryptophan at the end of this CDR3 makes a read error likely. The limits of the CDR3 on the DNA are not certain, so only TCRdb's listed CDR3 is given. This chain uses TRBV11-2 with TRBJ2-1; the table's D call, TRBD2, has no DNA check behind it. Germline V gene sequence: CDR1 SGHAT, CDR2 FQNNGV. From its first to its last residue, the CDR3 has 16 amino acids. This chain's CDR3 is CANSLDIGLAMGELFY.

The chain recombines TRBV29-1 with TRBJ2-5, with 7 bases aligning to TRBD2. Germline assignment: CDR1 SQVTM and CDR2 ANQGSEA. This CDR3 spans 13 amino acids. Trimming removed 8 bases from V and 11 bases from J; junction bases left unmatched: 17. The DNA for the CDR3 is TGCAGCCTTGGTGGGAGGGCCGCTGAGAGGCAGTACTTC. Translation: CSLGGRAAERQYF.

Regarding this clonotype: A much larger clone differs from this one at a single base, so this may be a read error. The chain employs TRBV29-1 and TRBJ2-1; 8 positions agree with TRBD2. Germline assignment: CDR1 SQVTM and CDR2 ANQGSEA. CDR3 length equals 16 residues. The CDR3 DNA reads TGCGGCGTTGGGGGTACGTCTAGCGGGCTTTACAATGAGCAGTTCTTC. This gives the protein CGVGGTSSGLYNEQFF.

About this clonotype itself: A junction boundary mismatches the germline segment, possibly from a read error. The chain joins TRBV12-3 or TRBV12-4 to TRBJ1-5; TRBD1 might be the D (5 bases). This CDR3 is built from 15 residues. Written as DNA, the CDR3 is TGTGTCAGCAGCTCCTCACAGTGGGGCAATCAGTCCCAGCATTTT. This encodes CVSSSSQWGNQSQHF.

As to this clonotype: This could be a read error, since a much larger clone is one nucleotide away. The chain combines TRBV24-1 with TRBJ2-1, with TRBD1 matching 9 bases. Germline assignment: CDR1 KGHDR and CDR2 SFDVKD. This CDR3 is 17 amino acids long. The CDR3 loop is CPTSDLSGTGSYNEQFF. DNA of the CDR3: TGTCCCACCAGTGATTTGAGCGGGACAGGGTCCTACAATGAGCAGTTCTTC.

A remark on this clonotype: This may stem from a read error, because a much larger clone lies one nucleotide away. The chain has TRBV20-1 and TRBJ2-1; the D is unclear. Germline CDR1 is DFQATT and CDR2 is SNEGSKA (reference sequence). This CDR3 is built from 14 residues. CDR3 sequence reads: CSARGLESYSEQFF. DNA of the CDR3: TGCAGTGCTAGGGGTCTAGAATCCTACAGTGAGCAGTTCTTC.

This clonotype came up many times. The chain uses TRBV20-1 and TRBJ1-3, with D tentatively TRBD1 (6 bases). V was trimmed by 5 bases and J by 0 bases, leaving 11 bases between them. This CDR3 has 14 residues. From germline, CDR1 is DFQATT and CDR2 SNEGSKA (reference sequence). The DNA for the CDR3 is TGCAGTGCTCCGAGGGGACACTCTGGAAACACCATATATTTT. This sequence encodes CSAPRGHSGNTIYF.

A word on this clonotype: One junction end disagrees with the germline gene, perhaps due to a read error. The chain couples TRBV6-1 to TRBJ2-7; D is ambiguous. In germline, CDR1 is MNHNS, CDR2 SASEGT. The CDR3 is made up of 12 amino acids. CDR3 residues: CASEWVFYKQYF. In DNA, the CDR3 is TGTGCCAGTGAATGGGTTTTCTACAAGCAGTACTTC.

A word on this clonotype: This may be a read error, as it is one base from a much larger clone. V usage is TRBV5-1 and J usage is TRBJ2-1, with 10 positions matching TRBD2. The CDR3 is 15 amino acids. The germline V gene has CDR1 SGHRS and CDR2 YFSETQ. The junction had 7 bases not matched to a gene; V was cut back by 4 bases and J by 6 bases. CDR3 bases: TGCGCCAGCAGCCTGGGACTAGCGTACTCCAATGAGCAGTTCTTC. Protein sequence: CASSLGLAYSNEQFF.

The V and J genes are TRBV11-2 and TRBJ2-7, with TRBD2 matching 8 bases. CDR3 length: 15 amino acids. Germline V lookup: CDR1 SGHAT, CDR2 FQNNGV. V lost 5 bases, J lost 13 bases, and 19 bases stayed unmatched. The CDR3 is CASSQYSGGGYDQYF. In DNA form, the CDR3 reads TGTGCCAGCAGCCAATATTCGGGGGGGGGCTACGATCAATACTTC.

This clonotype occurred many times. The V gene is TRBV5-6, the J gene TRBJ2-1, with D possibly TRBD2 on 6 matching bases. This CDR3 contains 14 residues. CDR1 and CDR2 from the germline V gene are SGHDT and YYEEEE. Between the trimmed V and J ends, which lost 1 base and 8 bases, there was a span of 13 bases. The CDR3 loop reads CASSLTEGRDEQFF. DNA for the CDR3: TGTGCCAGCAGCTTGACGGAGGGCCGTGATGAGCAGTTCTTC.

About this clonotype itself: With a much larger clone just one base away, this may be a read error. This chain joins TRBV28 and TRBJ2-5, with no clear D. The V end lost 4 bases, the J end lost 4 bases, and 13 bases lay between the germline ends. The CDR3 extends over 14 amino acids. CDR1 is MDHEN and CDR2 is SYDVKM in the germline V gene. In DNA, the CDR3 is TGTGCCAGCAGTTCCCCAGTCCCCGGAGAGACCCAGTACTTC. It is translated as CASSSPVPGETQYF.

Concerning this clonotype itself: At one of its ends the junction is not consistent with the germline gene, which may arise from a read error. CDR3 nucleotide sequence: TGTGTCAGCATCCCACCGGGAGTGTACACCGGGGGGCTGTTTTTT. Translating it yields CVSIPPGVYTGGLFF. The chain has TRBV11-2 and TRBJ2-2; the D gene is possibly TRBD2 (6 bases). CDR1 is SGHAT and CDR2 is FQNNGV in the germline V gene. The CDR3 totals 15 residues. Filled out from reference TRBV11-2 and TRBJ2-2, the complete variable domain reads EAGVAQSPRYKIIEKRQSVAFWCNPISGHATLYWYQQILGQGPKLLIQFQNNGVVDDSQLPKDRFSAERLKGVDSTLKIQPAKLEDSAVYLCVSIPPGVYTGGLFFGEGSRLTVL.

As concerns this clonotype: Likely a read error: the CDR3 ends without its conserved phenylalanine or tryptophan. The J gene is TRBJ2-7, the V gene TRBV4-2; no firm D call. This CDR3 is built from 15 residues. Trimming stripped 1 base from V and 4 bases from J, with 14 bases between. Germline V gene data show CDR1 as LGHNA and CDR2 as YNFKEQ. The CDR3 spells CASSQVSSSQYEQYS. CDR3 nucleotide sequence: TGTGCCAGCAGCCAAGTGTCCTCCTCTCAATACGAGCAGTACTCC.

This clonotype turned up a few times. A read error is possible here, since a much larger clone lies one base away. The V call is TRBV28, the J call TRBJ2-3; 11 positions match TRBD1. V was clipped by 5 bases and J by 3 bases; unmatched bases: 4. The CDR3 is 15 residues long. Germline-derived CDR1 and CDR2 are MDHEN and SYDVKM. The CDR3 is CASSMGQGETDTQYF. DNA for the CDR3: TGTGCCAGCAGTATGGGACAGGGGGAAACAGATACGCAGTATTTT.

J is TRBJ2-1 and V is TRBV4-1, with 9 bases matching TRBD2. Germline V gives CDR1 MGHRA, CDR2 YSYEKL. The J segment lost 4 bases and the V segment lost 6 bases, leaving 13 bases of the junction unmatched. This CDR3 spans 17 amino acids. The DNA of the CDR3 is TGCGCCAGCAGGCAACCGTGGGGACTAGCAGAGTACAATGAGCAGTTCTTC. Amino acid sequence: CASRQPWGLAEYNEQFF.

This clonotype was seen only once. The genes are TRBV6-5 and TRBJ2-6; TRBD1 is a possible D gene (6 bases). Trimming removed 6 bases from V and 6 bases from J, with 18 bases in between. This CDR3 region has 16 residues. Germline CDR1 and CDR2: MNHEY and SVGAGI. CDR3 sequence (DNA): TGTGCCAGCAGGGCAGTGGACAGATCCATGGCCAACGTCCTGACTTTC. Its translation is CASRAVDRSMANVLTF.

Concerning this clonotype: A much larger clone differs from this one at a single base, so this may be a read error. V is TRBV2 and J is TRBJ2-1; D may correspond to TRBD1 or TRBD2 (5 bases each). This CDR3 is built from 16 residues. CDR1 SNHLY and CDR2 FYNNEI come from the germline V gene. The CDR3 nucleotides are TGTGTCAGCAGGCTAGAGGGGCTCAATCCCTACAATGAGCAGTTCTTC. Residues: CVSRLEGLNPYNEQFF.

This clonotype was detected once. The CDR3 does not close with the conserved phenylalanine or tryptophan, likely indicating a read error. The rearrangement uses TRBV4-1 and TRBJ2-3; D is uncertain. The CDR3 loop spans 13 amino acids. The germline gives CDR1 MGHRA, CDR2 YSYEKL. The CDR3 spells CTRSQDLPNTQYL. The CDR3, as DNA: TGCACCAGAAGCCAAGATCTGCCTAATACGCAGTATCTT.

To note about this clonotype: This may arise from a read error, as a much more abundant clone is one base away. V is TRBV7-9 and J is TRBJ2-7; D unresolved. Germline CDR1 SEHNR, CDR2 FQNEAQ (reference sequence). The CDR3 runs to 14 residues. Here the CDR3 DNA reads TGTGCCAGCAGCTTAGCGGGTCCCGCCTACAAGCAGTACTTC. It is translated as CASSLAGPAYKQYF.

Turning to this clonotype: The junction does not match germline at one end; this may be a read error. This sequence joins TRBV6-2 or TRBV6-3 and TRBJ2-1; possibly TRBD1 for D (6 bases). The CDR3 is 15 residues long. From germline, CDR1 is MNHEY and CDR2 SVGEGT. In DNA form, the CDR3 reads TGTGCCGGCAGTCCCCCCTTACAGGGCTACAATGATCAGTTCTTC. Translation gives CAGSPPLQGYNDQFF.

The chain uses TRBV2 and TRBJ2-5; TRBD1 agrees at 7 bases. V dropped 8 bases and J dropped 3; count of bases not matched to a gene: 6. CDR1 and CDR2 from the germline V gene are SNHLY and FYNNEI. The CDR3 runs 13 residues. CDR3 sequence reads: CASEGQSEETQYF. CDR3 DNA sequence: TGTGCCAGCGAGGGACAGTCAGAAGAGACCCAGTACTTC.

Points on this clonotype: The junction departs from the called germline gene at one end, perhaps through a read error. V gene TRBV6-5 combines with J gene TRBJ2-7; 8 nucleotides agree with TRBD2. In germline, CDR1 is MNHEY, CDR2 SVGAGI. The CDR3 length is 14 residues. The CDR3: CVSSPHGGDSEQYF. CDR3 DNA sequence: TGTGTCAGCAGTCCCCACGGGGGGGATAGCGAGCAGTACTTC.

This clonotype has only a few counts. A read error may produce the germline difference seen at one junction end. This chain connects TRBV7-3 to TRBJ2-1; D might be TRBD1 or TRBD2, each matching 5 bases. Germline lookup yields CDR1 SGHTA and CDR2 FQGTGA. This CDR3 is built from 16 residues. The CDR3 sequence is CANSPRRGPVGNEQFF. The CDR3, as DNA: TGTGCCAACAGCCCCCGCCGGGGCCCCGTTGGCAATGAGCAGTTCTTC.

This sequence joins TRBV4-1 and TRBJ1-1, with D hard to call. V lost 0 bases to trimming and J lost 1 base, with 9 bases between them. Looked up from germline, CDR1 is MGHRA and CDR2 is YSYEKL. The CDR3 has 15 residues. CDR3 in amino acids: CASSQEVTQNTEAFF. The CDR3 DNA reads TGCGCCAGCAGCCAAGAAGTCACCCAGAACACTGAAGCTTTCTTT.

A word on this clonotype: Germline and junction disagree at one end, which may indicate a read error. The DNA of the CDR3 is TGTGCCAGCAGCCATGCAACTAGCGGAAACACATATACGCAGTATTTT. It specifies CASSHATSGNTYTQYF. V is TRBV4-2 and J is TRBJ2-3, with 8 bases that match TRBD2. Germline V gene lookup returns CDR1 LGHNA and CDR2 YNFKEQ. This CDR3 contains 16 residues.